These 14 T cell receptor beta chains originate from one sample sequenced in a study of shared clonotypes between healthy human individuals. Sequencing was performed with immunoSEQ multiplex PCR; in TCRdb, only in-frame clones are kept and a portion is missing. The sample records around 1 million clones, 70% to 85% being singletons. The sample taken for sequencing was memory CD4+ T cells sorted from blood. Noted subset: CD45RA-negative fraction. These TCRs come from a man aged 18 to 35 in good health.

CDR3 DNA: TGTGCCAGCAGCTCTACCGAGGGGGATTCACCCCTCCACTTT. Translation gives CASSSTEGDSPLHF. The chain couples TRBV5-6 to TRBJ1-6; possible D gene TRBD1, 6 bases. CDR1 SGHDT and CDR2 YYEEEE come from the germline V gene. There are 14 residues in the CDR3. Trimming removed 3 bases at V and 8 bases at J, with 12 bases between. Combining the CDR3 with reference TRBV5-6 and TRBJ1-6 gives the whole variable domain DAGVTQSPTHLIKTRGQQVTLRCSPKSGHDTVSWYQQALGQGPQFIFQYYEEEERQRGNFPDRFSGHQFPNYSSELNVNALLLGDSALYLCASSSTEGDSPLHFGNGTRLTVT.

The V call is TRBV5-6, the J call TRBJ1-2; D not resolved. Germline-derived CDR1 and CDR2 are SGHDT and YYEEEE. The CDR3 is made up of 13 amino acids. V was trimmed by 1 base and J by 8 bases, leaving 12 bases between them. The CDR3 nucleotides read TGTGCCAGCAGCTTGCGATCAGGTGAAGGCTACACCTTC. It is translated as CASSLRSGEGYTF. Drawing the rest from reference TRBV5-6 and TRBJ1-2, the complete variable domain is DAGVTQSPTHLIKTRGQQVTLRCSPKSGHDTVSWYQQALGQGPQFIFQYYEEEERQRGNFPDRFSGHQFPNYSSELNVNALLLGDSALYLCASSLRSGEGYTFGSGTRLTVV.

This clone appeared once. The sample has other DNA sequences that encode this CDR3 too. This chain connects TRBV7-2 to TRBJ1-2; D uncertain. Germline V CDR1 and CDR2: SGHTA, FQGNSA. V was clipped by 1 base and J by 3 bases, with 12 bases between them. The CDR3 contains 15 residues. CDR3 nucleotides: TGTGCCAGCAGCTTAGGGAACAGAGTTGACTATGGCTACACCTTC. This codes for CASSLGNRVDYGYTF.

V and J are TRBV19 and TRBJ2-1, with 12 bases identical to TRBD2. V lost 4 bases and J lost 4; bases outside the gene matches: 5. The CDR3 has 16 residues. Germline V CDR1 and CDR2: LNHDA, SQIVND (reference sequence). Here the CDR3 DNA reads TGTGCCAGTAGTAGAGAGACTAGCGGGAGATACAATGAGCAGTTCTTC. This encodes CASSRETSGRYNEQFF. Together with reference TRBV19 and TRBJ2-1, the CDR3 gives the full variable domain: DGGITQSPKYLFRKEGQNVTLSCEQNLNHDAMYWYRQDPGQGLRLIYYSQIVNDFQKGDIAEGYSVSREKKESFPLTVTSAQKNPTAFYLCASSRETSGRYNEQFFGPGTRLTVL.

The J gene is TRBJ2-2, the V gene TRBV10-3; TRBD2 agrees at 14 bases. Germline CDR1 reads ENHRY; CDR2 reads SYGVKD. V gave up 10 bases and J gave up 4 bases; unmatched junction bases: 5. The CDR3 has 15 amino acids. Here the CDR3 DNA reads TGTGCCAGCACCGGACTAGCGGGAGGCACCGGGGAGCTGTTTTTT. This gives the protein CASTGLAGGTGELFF.

V gene TRBV28 combines with J gene TRBJ2-4, with unresolved D. From germline, CDR1 is MDHEN and CDR2 SYDVKM. The CDR3 is 15 residues long. Deletions cut 2 bases from V and 4 bases from J, with 12 bases between. Here the CDR3 DNA reads TGTGCCAGCAGTTTAGTTGACCGATCAAAAAACATTCAGTACTTC. Its protein is CASSLVDRSKNIQYF.

This clone came up once. This chain connects TRBV9 to TRBJ1-1; D might be TRBD1 (6 bases). Looked up from germline, CDR1 is SGDLS and CDR2 is YYNGEE. The CDR3 is 16 residues long. Trimming shortened V by 1 base and J by 4 bases, and 17 bases separated the two germline ends. DNA of the CDR3: TGTGCCAGCAGCGTATCATCAGGGGCCAGGGGCACTGAAGCTTTCTTT. It translates to CASSVSSGARGTEAFF.

The CDR3 protein is CASSLWQGAGTEAFF. CDR3 in DNA: TGTGCCAGCAGTCTTTGGCAGGGGGCTGGTACTGAAGCTTTCTTT. The V call is TRBV28, the J call TRBJ1-1, with TRBD1 identical over 8 bases. The CDR3 runs 15 residues. Germline V gene sequence: CDR1 MDHEN, CDR2 SYDVKM. The J segment lost 5 bases and the V segment lost 5 bases, leaving 10 bases of the junction unmatched.

This sequence joins TRBV5-1 and TRBJ2-5; 7 nucleotides align to TRBD2. CDR1 and CDR2 from the germline V gene are SGHRS and YFSETQ. Trimming cost V 4 bases and J 3 bases; bases outside gene matches: 9. The CDR3 is 15 residues long. The CDR3 region has the DNA TGCGCCAGCAGCCCCGGGCCCGGGGGGAAAGAGACCCAGTACTTC. Protein sequence: CASSPGPGGKETQYF.

The rearrangement joins TRBV15 to TRBJ2-6; no clear D. The CDR3 totals 19 residues. Deletions cut 1 base from V and 0 bases from J, with 16 bases between. Germline V gives CDR1 LNHNV, CDR2 YYDKDF (reference sequence). In DNA, the CDR3 is TGTGCCACCAGCAGAGTTTCCGGACCTCGCTTCTCTGGGGCCAACGTCCTGACTTTC. Protein sequence: CATSRVSGPRFSGANVLTF.

This clone was seen only a few times. V gene TRBV11-1 combines with J gene TRBJ1-1, with TRBD1 identical over 7 bases. The length of the CDR3 is 14 residues. V lost 2 bases and J lost 1; bases outside the gene matches: 1. Germline V CDR1 and CDR2: SGHAT, FQDESV (reference sequence). The CDR3 DNA follows: TGTGCCAGCAGCTTAAGACAGGGGAACACTGAAGCTTTCTTT. This encodes CASSLRQGNTEAFF.

This clone was counted between two and nine times. The genes are TRBV30 and TRBJ2-4; D call uncertain. This CDR3 comprises 16 residues. Germline V gives CDR1 GTSNPN, CDR2 SVGIG (reference sequence). V was shortened by 3 bases and J by 0 bases, with 15 bases between the two germline ends. The DNA for the CDR3 is TGTGCCTGGAGGACCCGGCAGAAACTAGCCAAAAACATTCAGTACTTC. Protein: CAWRTRQKLAKNIQYF.

Comments on this clone: This may stem from a read error, because a much larger clone lies one nucleotide away. V and J are TRBV5-4 and TRBJ1-6; 10 nucleotides line up with TRBD1. V gave up 1 base and J gave up 10 bases; unmatched junction bases: 2. The length of the CDR3 is 14 residues. The germline V gene encodes CDR1 SGHNT and CDR2 YYREEE (reference sequence). The chain's CDR3 is CASSLLGQGSPLHF. CDR3 DNA sequence: TGTGCCAGCAGCTTGCTGGGACAGGGGTCACCCCTCCACTTT.

Comment on this clone: No DNA is shown, since the ends of the CDR3 on it are uncertain; the CDR3 is the one TCRdb lists. The CDR3 reads CASSVGPGQGRVTQYF. The chain is built from TRBV7-9 and TRBJ2-5; the table assigns TRBD1, which was not confirmed against the DNA. Germline assignment: CDR1 SEHNR and CDR2 FQNEAQ (reference sequence). The CDR3 contains 16 residues when both ends are counted.